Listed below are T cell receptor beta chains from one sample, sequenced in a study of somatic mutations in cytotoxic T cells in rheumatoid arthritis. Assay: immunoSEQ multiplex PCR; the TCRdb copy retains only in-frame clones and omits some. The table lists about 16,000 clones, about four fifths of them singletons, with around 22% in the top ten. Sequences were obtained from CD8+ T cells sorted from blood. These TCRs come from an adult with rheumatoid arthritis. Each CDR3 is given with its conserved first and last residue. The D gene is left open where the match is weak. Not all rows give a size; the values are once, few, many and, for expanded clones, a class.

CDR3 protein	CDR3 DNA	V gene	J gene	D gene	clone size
CASRYGQGNYEQYF	TGCGCCAGCAGGTATGGACAGGGAAACTACGAGCAGTACTTC	TRBV4-1	TRBJ2-7	TRBD1	.
CASSPRPQDPGNTIYF	TGTGCCAGCAGCCCCCGGCCCCAGGACCCTGGAAACACCATATATTTT	TRBV7-9	TRBJ1-3	.	.
CASSGKGDRGHYGYTF	TGTGCCAGCAGTGGGAAGGGGGACAGGGGACACTATGGCTACACCTTC	TRBV6-1	TRBJ1-2	TRBD1	once
CASSPGTGIIAGLSSYNEQFF	TGCGCCAGCAGCCCGGGGACAGGGATAATAGCGGGGCTAAGCTCCTACAATGAGCAGTTCTTC	TRBV4-3	TRBJ2-1	.	.
CAWSVLKTGQGSGYTF	TGTGCCTGGAGTGTTCTAAAGACCGGACAGGGAAGCGGCTACACCTTC	TRBV30	TRBJ1-2	TRBD1	.
CASSQEQSLNTEAFF	TGCGCCAGCAGCCAAGAACAGTCCCTAAACACTGAAGCTTTCTTT	TRBV4-1	TRBJ1-1	.	.
CASSQRAGTSGRHEFF	TGCGCCAGCAGCCAAAGAGCCGGGACCTCAGGGCGGCACGAGTTCTTC	TRBV4-1	TRBJ2-1	.	.
CAISEGGSDYEQFF	TGTGCCATCAGTGAGGGGGGGAGTGACTATGAGCAGTTCTTC	TRBV10-3	TRBJ2-1	.	.
CASSQRTGREQYF	TGCGCCAGCAGCCAAAGGACGGGGCGGGAGCAGTACTTC	TRBV5-6	TRBJ2-7	.	few
CASSIGDRGRGQPQHF	TGTGCCAGTAGTATCGGGGACAGGGGGCGAGGGCAGCCCCAGCATTTT	TRBV19	TRBJ1-5	TRBD1	.
CASSFTQNTEAFF	TGTGCCAGCAGCTTCACCCAGAACACTGAAGCTTTCTTT	TRBV7-6	TRBJ1-1	.	few
CASWGLTLGNNEQFF	TGTGCCAGTTGGGGCTTGACATTGGGTAACAATGAGCAGTTCTTC	TRBV19	TRBJ2-1	.	once
CASRINSAGDTEAFF	TGTGCCAGCAGAATCAACTCGGCGGGTGACACTGAAGCTTTCTTT	TRBV2	TRBJ1-1	.	.
CASGRLAGGSYNEQFF	TGTGCCAGCGGGCGGTTAGCGGGAGGCTCCTACAATGAGCAGTTCTTC	TRBV2	TRBJ2-1	TRBD2	.
CASSLRVAGAHETQYF	TGTGCCAGCAGCTTGAGAGTAGCGGGAGCTCACGAGACCCAGTACTTC	TRBV5-6	TRBJ2-5	TRBD2	once
CSVVSVNSYEQYF	TGCAGCGTTGTTAGCGTTAATTCCTACGAGCAGTACTTC	TRBV29-1	TRBJ2-7	.	once
CASRIQGANTEAFF	TGTGCCAGCAGGATACAGGGGGCGAACACTGAAGCTTTCTTT	TRBV2	TRBJ1-1	TRBD1	medium-sized
CASSLAETGWETQYF	TGCGCCAGCAGCTTGGCCGAGACAGGGTGGGAGACCCAGTACTTC	TRBV5-1	TRBJ2-5	TRBD1	.
CASRIGIGTGELFF	TGTGCCAGTAGGATCGGGATAGGCACCGGGGAGCTGTTTTTT	TRBV19	TRBJ2-2	.	.
CASSHPFKAKNIQYF	TGTGCCAGCAGTCATCCTTTTAAAGCCAAAAACATTCAGTACTTC	TRBV5-8	TRBJ2-4	.	.
CASSQDSVRTLNTEAFF	TGTGCCAGCAGCCAAGATTCAGTGAGGACCCTAAACACTGAAGCTTTCTTT	TRBV14	TRBJ1-1	.	.
CASSQGTGGDNQPQHF	TGCGCCAGCAGCCAAGGGACAGGGGGCGACAATCAGCCCCAGCATTTT	TRBV5-5	TRBJ1-5	TRBD1	.
CASSPGGTEAFF	TGTGCCAGCAGCCCGGGGGGTACTGAAGCTTTCTTT	TRBV7-9	TRBJ1-1	.	few
CATTDARVGTDTQYF	TGTGCCACCACGGACGCCCGGGTGGGCACAGATACGCAGTATTTT	TRBV7-8	TRBJ2-3	.	.
CASSLAAGTGEYEQYF	TGTGCCAGCAGCTTAGCAGCCGGGACAGGGGAGTACGAGCAGTACTTC	TRBV7-6	TRBJ2-7	TRBD1	.
CASISSLYVETEAFF	TGTGCCAGCATATCCTCTCTCTATGTTGAGACTGAAGCTTTCTTT	TRBV19	TRBJ1-1	.	.
CAIRGGQGVTYEQYF	TGTGCCATCAGGGGCGGACAGGGGGTCACCTACGAGCAGTACTTC	TRBV10-3	TRBJ2-7	TRBD1	.
CASSQSARGGYGYTF	TGCGCCAGCAGCCAAAGTGCCAGGGGTGGTTATGGCTACACCTTC	TRBV4-3	TRBJ1-2	.	.
CASSFDSGSYNEQFF	TGTGCCAGCAGCTTCGATAGCGGGAGTTACAATGAGCAGTTCTTC	TRBV11-2	TRBJ2-1	TRBD2	.
CASSPSPLAGGYEQYF	TGTGCCAGCAGCCCATCCCCACTAGCGGGAGGCTACGAGCAGTACTTC	TRBV7-2	TRBJ2-7	TRBD2	.
CASSIGQGADEQFF	TGCGCCAGCAGCATCGGACAGGGGGCCGATGAGCAGTTCTTC	TRBV5-1	TRBJ2-1	TRBD1	.
CASRSRYRAYEQYF	TGTGCCAGCAGGTCCCGGTACAGGGCCTACGAGCAGTACTTC	TRBV28	TRBJ2-7	.	.